This T cell receptor beta chain was recovered during a study of OX40 agonist ivuxolimab in advanced cancers. As for the study in general: Males comprised over 80% of the group, whose mean age was roughly 60 years (range roughly 20 to 85).

Unmatched junction bases numbered 6, after V lost 6 bases and J lost 2 bases. The length of the CDR3 is 14 residues. CDR1 MDHEN and CDR2 SYDVKM come from the germline V gene. Generated by immunoSEQ multiplex PCR, the TCRdb table keeps only in-frame clones and is missing some. The data hold around 58,000 clones, with 86% observed a single time. About this clone itself: Its matching antigen is unknown.

Study-wide results and caveats: On average, CD8+ T cells had more expanded clones than CD4+.

This receptor was taken from an adult with an advanced solid tumor such as melanoma, head and neck, liver or kidney cancer. This chain joins TRBV28 and TRBJ2-7; 8 bases are shared with TRBD2. Sequenced here: CD4+ or CD8+ T cells sorted from blood, sampled in a trial of the OX40 agonist ivuxolimab. CDR3 residues: CASSDSGATYEQYF. The CDR3 nucleotides read TGTGCCAGCAGCGATAGCGGGGCAACCTACGAGCAGTACTTC.